The next 8 T cell receptor beta chains were all read from a single sample in a study of control samples from healthy donors and cancer patients. Generated by immunoSEQ multiplex PCR, the TCRdb table keeps only in-frame clones and is missing some. The table has 85,000 to 90,000 clones, roughly 91% seen once. What was sequenced was PBMCs. The receptors come from a woman between 45 and 60 years old with colorectal cancer.

There are many counts of this clone. The chain joins TRBV14 to TRBJ1-2, with D hard to call. Germline V gene sequence: CDR1 SGHDN, CDR2 FVKESK. This CDR3 region has 13 residues. Trimming removed 1 base at V and 2 bases at J, with 5 bases between. CDR3 DNA: TGTGCCAGCAGCCAAGGGAACAACTATGGCTACACCTTC. Translating it yields CASSQGNNYGYTF.

The V and J genes are TRBV24-1 and TRBJ1-5; tentatively, D is TRBD1 (6 bases). Germline V gene sequence: CDR1 KGHDR, CDR2 SFDVKD. Trimming removed 4 bases from V and 7 bases from J, with 16 bases in between. CDR3 length equals 15 residues. In DNA, the CDR3 is TGTGCCACCAGTGAATCGGGGGCCAGGGCCCAGCCCCAGCATTTT. Its translation is CATSESGARAQPQHF.

V usage is TRBV12-3 or TRBV12-4 and J usage is TRBJ1-5; D ambiguous. This CDR3 is 12 amino acids long. The V gene lost 0 bases and the J gene lost 6 bases, with 3 bases spanning the gap. Here the CDR3 DNA reads TGTGCCAGCAGTTTAGCGCCTCAGCCCCAGCATTTT. It translates to CASSLAPQPQHF.

The V gene is TRBV7-2, the J gene TRBJ2-5; 16 bases fit TRBD2. V lost 3 bases, J lost 5 bases, and 12 bases stayed unmatched. Germline values: CDR1 SGHTA, CDR2 FQGNSA. This CDR3 has 19 amino acids. Here the CDR3 reads CASSFSGTSGGAGMETQYF. The CDR3 DNA reads TGTGCCAGCAGCTTCTCCGGGACTAGCGGGGGGGCGGGCATGGAGACCCAGTACTTC.

This clone was counted a few times. Relative to the germline gene, one junction end is altered; a read error may explain this. The gene calls are TRBV12-3 or TRBV12-4 and TRBJ1-1, with no clear D. The CDR3 length is 13 residues. In DNA form, the CDR3 reads TGTGCCAGCAGGTTAGTGGCCGACACTGAAGCTTTCTTT. Translating it yields CASRLVADTEAFF.

V usage is TRBV2 and J usage is TRBJ2-1, with 10 bases aligning to TRBD1. V lost 6 bases, J lost 7 bases, and 6 bases stayed unmatched. The CDR3 has 14 residues. CDR1 and CDR2 (germline): SNHLY, FYNNEI. CDR3 residues: CASRVGQGWNEQFF. The CDR3 bases are TGTGCCAGCAGGGTGGGACAGGGGTGGAATGAGCAGTTCTTC. Looking up the rest from reference TRBV2 and TRBJ2-1 gives the full variable domain: EPEVTQTPSHQVTQMGQEVILRCVPISNHLYFYWYRQILGQKVEFLVSFYNNEISEKSEIFDDQFSVERPDGSNFTLKIRSTKLEDSAMYFCASRVGQGWNEQFFGPGTRLTVL.

This chain joins TRBV10-3 and TRBJ2-4, with 8 positions matching TRBD2. Trimming took 6 bases from V and 8 from J; bases not matched to a gene: 9. The CDR3 has 14 amino acids. Germline CDR1 ENHRY, CDR2 SYGVKD. CDR3 bases: TGTGCCATCAGCGGGGGGCGGGGGGCGGACATTCAGTACTTC. This codes for CAISGGRGADIQYF.

The rearrangement links TRBV30 to TRBJ2-1; 8 bases are shared with TRBD1. This CDR3 contains 15 residues. The trim removed 2 bases at V and 1 base at J, leaving 4 bases unmatched. Germline-derived CDR1 and CDR2 are GTSNPN and SVGIG (reference sequence). Here the CDR3 DNA reads TGTGCCTGGAGTTTCCGGGACAGGTCCTACAATGAGCAGTTCTTC. The encoded protein is CAWSFRDRSYNEQFF.